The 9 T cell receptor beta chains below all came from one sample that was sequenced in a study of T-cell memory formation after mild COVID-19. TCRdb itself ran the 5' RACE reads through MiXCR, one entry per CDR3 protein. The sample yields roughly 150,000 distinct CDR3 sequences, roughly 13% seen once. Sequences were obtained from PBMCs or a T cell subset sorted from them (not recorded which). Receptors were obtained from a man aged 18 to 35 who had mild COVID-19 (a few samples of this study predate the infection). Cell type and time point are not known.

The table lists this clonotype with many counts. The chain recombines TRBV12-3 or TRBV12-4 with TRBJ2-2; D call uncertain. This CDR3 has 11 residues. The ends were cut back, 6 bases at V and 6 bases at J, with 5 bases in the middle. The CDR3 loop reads CASSFPGELFF. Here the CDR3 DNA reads TGTGCCAGCAGCTTCCCCGGGGAGCTGTTTTTT.

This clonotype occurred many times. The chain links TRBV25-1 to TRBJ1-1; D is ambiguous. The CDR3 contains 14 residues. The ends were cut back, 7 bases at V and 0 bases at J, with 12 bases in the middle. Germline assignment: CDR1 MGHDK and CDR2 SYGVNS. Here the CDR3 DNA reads TGTGCCAGCATAAGGTCTGAGGTGAACACTGAAGCTTTCTTT. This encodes CASIRSEVNTEAFF. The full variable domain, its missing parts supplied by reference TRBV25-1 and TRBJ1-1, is EADIYQTPRYLVIGTGKKITLECSQTMGHDKMYWYQQDPGMELHLIHYSYGVNSTEKGDLSSESTVSRIRTEHFPLTLESARPSHTSQYLCASIRSEVNTEAFFGQGTRLTVV.

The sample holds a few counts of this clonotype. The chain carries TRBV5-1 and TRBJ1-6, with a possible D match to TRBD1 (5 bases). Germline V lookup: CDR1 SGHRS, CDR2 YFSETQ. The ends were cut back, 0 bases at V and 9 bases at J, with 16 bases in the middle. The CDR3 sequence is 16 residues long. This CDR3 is CASSLELGGVGSPLHF. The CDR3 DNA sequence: TGCGCCAGCAGCTTGGAGTTGGGGGGGGTAGGTTCACCCCTCCACTTT.

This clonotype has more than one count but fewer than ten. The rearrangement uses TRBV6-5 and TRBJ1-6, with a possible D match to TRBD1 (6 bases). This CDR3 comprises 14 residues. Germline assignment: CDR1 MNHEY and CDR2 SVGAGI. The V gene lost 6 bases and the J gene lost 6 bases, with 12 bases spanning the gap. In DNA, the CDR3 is TGTGCCAGCAGAAAGGGGGGAAGTAATTCACCCCTCCACTTT. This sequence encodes CASRKGGSNSPLHF.

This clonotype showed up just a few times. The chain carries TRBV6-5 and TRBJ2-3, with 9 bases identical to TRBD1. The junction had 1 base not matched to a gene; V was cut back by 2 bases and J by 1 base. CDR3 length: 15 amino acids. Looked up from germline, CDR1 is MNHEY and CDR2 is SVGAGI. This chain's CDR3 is CASSYRDRGTDTQYF. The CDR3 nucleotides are TGTGCCAGCAGTTACCGGGACAGGGGCACAGATACGCAGTATTTT.

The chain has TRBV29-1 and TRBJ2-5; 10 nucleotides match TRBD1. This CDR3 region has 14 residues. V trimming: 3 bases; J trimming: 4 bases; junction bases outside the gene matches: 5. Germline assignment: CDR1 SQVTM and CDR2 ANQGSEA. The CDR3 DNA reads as TGCAGCGTTGACCCGGGACAGGGGTTAGAGACCCAGTACTTC. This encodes CSVDPGQGLETQYF. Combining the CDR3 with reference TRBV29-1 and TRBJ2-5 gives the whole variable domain SAVISQKPSRDICQRGTSLTIQCQVDSQVTMMFWYRQQPGQSLTLIATANQGSEATYESGFVIDKFPISRPNLTFSTLTVSNMSPEDSSIYLCSVDPGQGLETQYFGPGTRLLVL.

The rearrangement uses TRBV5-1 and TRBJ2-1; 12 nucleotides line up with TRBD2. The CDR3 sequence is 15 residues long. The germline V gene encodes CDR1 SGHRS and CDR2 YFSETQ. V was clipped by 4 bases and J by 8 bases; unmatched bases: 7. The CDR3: CASSPPLAGGDEQFF. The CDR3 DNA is TGCGCCAGCAGCCCACCGCTAGCGGGGGGGGATGAGCAGTTCTTC.

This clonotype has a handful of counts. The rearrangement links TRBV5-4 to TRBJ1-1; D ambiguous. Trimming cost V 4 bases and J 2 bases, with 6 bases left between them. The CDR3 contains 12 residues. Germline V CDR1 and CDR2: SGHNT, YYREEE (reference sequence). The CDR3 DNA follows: TGTGCCAGCAGCGAAGCCAACACTGAAGCTTTCTTT. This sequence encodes CASSEANTEAFF.

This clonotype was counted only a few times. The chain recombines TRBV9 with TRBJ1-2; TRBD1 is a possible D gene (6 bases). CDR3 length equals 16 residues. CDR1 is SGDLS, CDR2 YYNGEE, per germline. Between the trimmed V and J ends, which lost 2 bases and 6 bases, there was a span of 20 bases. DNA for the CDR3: TGTGCCAGCAGCGTCTCTTACAGGGACCCTACTGATGGCTACACCTTC. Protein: CASSVSYRDPTDGYTF. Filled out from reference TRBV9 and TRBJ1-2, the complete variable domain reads DSGVTQTPKHLITATGQRVTLRCSPRSGDLSVYWYQQSLDQGLQFLIQYYNGEERAKGNILERFSAQQFPDLHSELNLSSLELGDSALYFCASSVSYRDPTDGYTFGSGTRLTVV.